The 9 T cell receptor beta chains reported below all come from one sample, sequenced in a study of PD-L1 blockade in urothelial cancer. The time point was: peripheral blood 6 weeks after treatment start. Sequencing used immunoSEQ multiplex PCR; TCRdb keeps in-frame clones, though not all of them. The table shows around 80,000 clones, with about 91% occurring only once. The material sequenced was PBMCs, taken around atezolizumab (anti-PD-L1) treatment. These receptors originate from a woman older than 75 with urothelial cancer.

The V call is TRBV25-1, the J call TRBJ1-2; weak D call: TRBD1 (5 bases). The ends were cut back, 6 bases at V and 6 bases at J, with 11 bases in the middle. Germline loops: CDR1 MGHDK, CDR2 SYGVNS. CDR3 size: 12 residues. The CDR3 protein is CASSRVGDGYTF. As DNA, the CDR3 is TGTGCCAGCAGCAGGGTAGGGGATGGCTACACCTTC.

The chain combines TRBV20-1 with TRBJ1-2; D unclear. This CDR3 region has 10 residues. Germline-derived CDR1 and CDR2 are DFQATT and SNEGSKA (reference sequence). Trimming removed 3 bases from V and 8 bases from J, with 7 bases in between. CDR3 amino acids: CSARLEGYTF. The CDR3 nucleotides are TGCAGTGCTAGGCTAGAGGGCTACACCTTC.

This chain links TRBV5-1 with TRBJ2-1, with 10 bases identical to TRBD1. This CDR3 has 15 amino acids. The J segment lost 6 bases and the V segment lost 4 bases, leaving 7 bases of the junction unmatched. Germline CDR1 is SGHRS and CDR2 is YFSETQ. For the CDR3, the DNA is TGCGCCAGCAGCACTGGAGGGACAGGGGTCAATGAGCAGTTCTTC. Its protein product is CASSTGGTGVNEQFF.

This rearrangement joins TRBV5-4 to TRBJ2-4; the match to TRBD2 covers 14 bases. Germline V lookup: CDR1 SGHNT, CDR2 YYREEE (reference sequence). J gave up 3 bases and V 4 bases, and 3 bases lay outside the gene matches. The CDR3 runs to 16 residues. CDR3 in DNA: TGTGCCAGCAGCATTGGACTAGCGGGAGGCAAAAACATTCAGTACTTC. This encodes CASSIGLAGGKNIQYF.

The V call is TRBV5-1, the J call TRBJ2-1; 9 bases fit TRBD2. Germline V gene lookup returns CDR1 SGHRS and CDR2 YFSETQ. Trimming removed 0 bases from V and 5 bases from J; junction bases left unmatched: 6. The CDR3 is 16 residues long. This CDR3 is CASSLVPTSGHNEQFF. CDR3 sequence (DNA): TGCGCCAGCAGCTTGGTCCCGACTAGCGGCCACAATGAGCAGTTCTTC. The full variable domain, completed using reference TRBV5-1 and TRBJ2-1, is KAGVTQTPRYLIKTRGQQVTLSCSPISGHRSVSWYQQTPGQGLQFLFEYFSETQRNKGNFPGRFSGRQFSNSRSEMNVSTLELGDSALYLCASSLVPTSGHNEQFFGPGTRLTVL.

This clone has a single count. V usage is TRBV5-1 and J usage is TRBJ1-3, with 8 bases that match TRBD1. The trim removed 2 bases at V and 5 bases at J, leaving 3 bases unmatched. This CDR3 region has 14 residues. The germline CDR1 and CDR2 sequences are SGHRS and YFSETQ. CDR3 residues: CASSFGQGRNTIYF. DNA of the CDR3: TGCGCCAGCAGCTTTGGACAGGGTCGAAACACCATATATTTT. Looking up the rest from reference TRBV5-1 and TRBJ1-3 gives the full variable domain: KAGVTQTPRYLIKTRGQQVTLSCSPISGHRSVSWYQQTPGQGLQFLFEYFSETQRNKGNFPGRFSGRQFSNSRSEMNVSTLELGDSALYLCASSFGQGRNTIYFGEGSWLTVV.

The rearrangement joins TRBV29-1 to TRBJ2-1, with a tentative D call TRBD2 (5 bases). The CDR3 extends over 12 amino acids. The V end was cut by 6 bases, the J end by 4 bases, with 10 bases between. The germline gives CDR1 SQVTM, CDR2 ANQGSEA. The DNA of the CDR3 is TGCAGCGTCGGGGATAGATACAATGAGCAGTTCTTC. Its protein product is CSVGDRYNEQFF.

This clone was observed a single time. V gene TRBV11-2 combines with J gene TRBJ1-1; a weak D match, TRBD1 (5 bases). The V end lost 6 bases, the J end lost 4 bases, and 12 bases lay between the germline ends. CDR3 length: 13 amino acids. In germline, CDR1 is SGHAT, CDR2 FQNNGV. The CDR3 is CASSHRQLTEAFF. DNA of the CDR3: TGTGCCAGCAGTCATCGACAGCTCACTGAAGCTTTCTTT.

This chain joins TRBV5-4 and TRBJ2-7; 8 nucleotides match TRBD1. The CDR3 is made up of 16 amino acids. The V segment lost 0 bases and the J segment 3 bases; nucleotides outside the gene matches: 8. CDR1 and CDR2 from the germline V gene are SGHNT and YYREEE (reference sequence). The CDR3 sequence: CASSLATRTGSYEQYF. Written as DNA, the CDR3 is TGTGCCAGCAGCTTGGCTACCAGGACAGGGAGCTACGAGCAGTACTTC.